This T cell receptor (beta chain) was sequenced during a study of cytomegalovirus exposure and HLA in healthy donors. Primers included in the PCR were 60 Vbeta and 13 Jbeta primers. Measured with immunoSEQ multiplex PCR; TCRdb has only the in-frame clones, and not every one. Seen here are roughly 200,000 clones, 75% to 80% observed once, and the top ten hold 2% to 2.5%. Trimming pared 6 bases from V and 4 bases from J, leaving 19 bases between. Germline CDR1 KGHSH, CDR2 LQKENI. The CDR3 sequence is 15 residues long. The TCR originated in a woman aged 25 to 45 in good health and CMV-seropositive. Material for sequencing was PBMCs. The V call is TRBV18, the J call TRBJ2-7, with a weak D call TRBD1 (6 bases). The CDR3 reads CASSFGQPRQYEQYF. The CDR3 DNA reads as TGTGCCAGCTCGTTCGGACAGCCTCGTCAGTACGAGCAGTACTTC.